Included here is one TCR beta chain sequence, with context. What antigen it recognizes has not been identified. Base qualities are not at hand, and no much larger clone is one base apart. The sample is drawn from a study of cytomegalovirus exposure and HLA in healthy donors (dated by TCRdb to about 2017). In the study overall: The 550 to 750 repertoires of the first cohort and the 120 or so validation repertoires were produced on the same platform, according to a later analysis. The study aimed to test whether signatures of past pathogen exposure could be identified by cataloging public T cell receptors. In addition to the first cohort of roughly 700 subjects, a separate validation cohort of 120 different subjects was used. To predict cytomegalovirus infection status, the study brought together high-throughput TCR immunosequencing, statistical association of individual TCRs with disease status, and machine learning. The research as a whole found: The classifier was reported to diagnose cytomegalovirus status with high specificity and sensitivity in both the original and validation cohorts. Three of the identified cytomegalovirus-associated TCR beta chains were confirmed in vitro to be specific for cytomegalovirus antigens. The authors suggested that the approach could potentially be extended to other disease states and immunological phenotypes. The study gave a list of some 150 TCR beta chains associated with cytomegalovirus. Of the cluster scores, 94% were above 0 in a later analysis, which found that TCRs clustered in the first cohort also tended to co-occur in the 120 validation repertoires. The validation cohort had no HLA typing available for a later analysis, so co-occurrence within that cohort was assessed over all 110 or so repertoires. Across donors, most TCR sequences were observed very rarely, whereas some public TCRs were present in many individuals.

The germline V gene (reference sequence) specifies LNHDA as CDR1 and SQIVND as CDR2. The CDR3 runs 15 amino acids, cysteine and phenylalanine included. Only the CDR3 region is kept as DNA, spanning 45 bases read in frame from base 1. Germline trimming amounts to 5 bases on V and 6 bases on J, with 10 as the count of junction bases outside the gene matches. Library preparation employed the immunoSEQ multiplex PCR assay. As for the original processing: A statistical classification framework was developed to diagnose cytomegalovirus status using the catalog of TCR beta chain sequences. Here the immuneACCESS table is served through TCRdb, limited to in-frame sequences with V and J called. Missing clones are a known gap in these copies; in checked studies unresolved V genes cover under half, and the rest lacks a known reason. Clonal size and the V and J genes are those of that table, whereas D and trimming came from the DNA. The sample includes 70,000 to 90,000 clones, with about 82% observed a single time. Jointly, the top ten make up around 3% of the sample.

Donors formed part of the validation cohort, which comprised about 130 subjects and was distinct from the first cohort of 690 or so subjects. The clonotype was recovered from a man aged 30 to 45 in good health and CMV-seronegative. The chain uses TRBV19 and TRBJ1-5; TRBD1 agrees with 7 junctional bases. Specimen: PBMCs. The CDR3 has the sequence CASSPWKGAFQPQHF. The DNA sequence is TGTGCCAGTAGTCCCTGGAAGGGGGCGTTTCAGCCCCAGCATTTT. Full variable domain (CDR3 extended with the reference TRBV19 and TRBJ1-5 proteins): DGGITQSPKYLFRKEGQNVTLSCEQNLNHDAMYWYRQDPGQGLRLIYYSQIVNDFQKGDIAEGYSVSREKKESFPLTVTSAQKNPTAFYLCASSPWKGAFQPQHFGDGTRLSIL.